Shown below are 27 T cell receptor beta chains from a single sample sequenced in a study of T-cell reconstitution after alpha-beta-depleted transplantation in children. Unique molecular identifiers were incorporated during preparation of the TCRbeta library. TCRdb itself ran the PCR reads through MiXCR, one entry per CDR3 protein. Of around 93,000 distinct CDR3 sequences listed, approximately 9.2% were seen once; the top ten hold more than 6.5%. The source material was PBMCs from the stem cell graft donor, sampled from the stem cell graft. The origin of the receptors is a human donor who donated a stem cell graft to a child with congenital amegakaryocytic thrombocytopenia.

The sample holds many counts of this clonotype. The chain links TRBV7-3 to TRBJ2-7; 12 bases fit TRBD2. V shed 5 bases and J 5 bases; nucleotides not matched to a gene: 7. The CDR3 sequence is 15 residues long. Per the germline V gene, CDR1 is SGHTA and CDR2 is FQGTGA. CDR3 bases: TGTGCCAGCAGCGCCACTAGCGGGAGGTGGGACGAGCAGTACTTC. Protein sequence: CASSATSGRWDEQYF.

This clonotype was counted ten times or more. This rearrangement joins TRBV5-1 to TRBJ2-7; D is unresolved. CDR3 size: 14 residues. The V end was cut by 4 bases, the J end by 6 bases, with 17 bases between. The germline V gene encodes CDR1 SGHRS and CDR2 YFSETQ. CDR3 sequence: CASSDQGPAFEQYF. CDR3 nucleotide sequence: TGCGCCAGCAGCGACCAAGGACCCGCCTTCGAGCAGTACTTC.

This clonotype has just one count. J is TRBJ2-7 and V is TRBV30, with 7 bases that match TRBD1. V lost 1 base to trimming and J lost 5 bases; unmatched junction nucleotides: 8. Germline V gene data show CDR1 as GTSNPN and CDR2 as SVGIG (reference sequence). The CDR3 runs 14 residues. CDR3 in amino acids: CAWSGQGVFHEQYF. Written as DNA, the CDR3 is TGTGCCTGGAGTGGGCAGGGGGTCTTTCACGAGCAGTACTTC.

This clonotype was picked up many times. This rearrangement joins TRBV3-1 to TRBJ2-7; D not certain. There are 16 residues in the CDR3. V lost 3 bases and J lost 6, with 21 bases in between. CDR1 and CDR2 (germline): LGHDT, YNNKEL (reference sequence). CDR3 coding DNA: TGTGCCAGCAGCCATCGGACCTCGGCGACTCTCGGCGAGCAGTACTTC. Protein: CASSHRTSATLGEQYF.

This clonotype appeared many times. V and J are TRBV27 and TRBJ2-5; no clear D gene. Trimming took 6 bases from V and 0 from J, leaving 11 bases between them. The CDR3 is made up of 14 amino acids. Germline CDR1 is MNHEY and CDR2 is SMNVEV (reference sequence). The CDR3 loop reads CASSLRADQETQYF. CDR3 DNA: TGTGCCAGCAGCCTCCGGGCGGACCAAGAGACCCAGTACTTC.

This clonotype was counted many times. The rearrangement joins TRBV5-1 to TRBJ2-2, with a weak D call TRBD1 (5 bases). Germline assignment: CDR1 SGHRS and CDR2 YFSETQ. Trimming removed 4 bases from V and 9 bases from J, with 19 bases in between. The length of the CDR3 is 15 residues. This CDR3 is CASSGAIPKFRELFF. The CDR3, as DNA: TGCGCCAGCAGCGGGGCGATCCCAAAGTTCCGGGAGCTGTTTTTT.

This chain links TRBV7-8 with TRBJ2-1; D possibly uses TRBD1 or TRBD2 (5 bases each). V was shortened by 8 bases and J by 10 bases, with 24 bases between the two germline ends. CDR1 and CDR2 from the germline V gene are SGHVS and FQNEAQ. The length of the CDR3 is 15 residues. The DNA for the CDR3 is TGTGCCAGCCACCGGGATTATACTTCCTACAGGGAGCAGTTCTTC. Translating it yields CASHRDYTSYREQFF.

This clonotype was recorded many times. V and J are TRBV15 and TRBJ2-3; D may be TRBD1 (5 bases). V was cut by 0 bases and J by 2 bases, with 6 bases left in between. From germline, CDR1 is LNHNV and CDR2 YYDKDF (reference sequence). The CDR3 spans 14 residues. The CDR3 loop is CATSREGATDTQYF. The CDR3 region has the DNA TGTGCCACCAGCAGAGAAGGGGCCACAGATACGCAGTATTTT.

This clonotype was counted at least ten times. The gene calls are TRBV20-1 and TRBJ2-7; the D is unclear. Trimming cost V 5 bases and J 3 bases, with 11 bases left between them. There are 12 residues in the CDR3. Germline loops: CDR1 DFQATT, CDR2 SNEGSKA (reference sequence). Written as DNA, the CDR3 is TGCAGTGCTGCCAAGGACCTCTACGAGCAGTACTTC. Translating gives CSAAKDLYEQYF.

This clonotype has ten or more counts. The V and J genes are TRBV20-1 and TRBJ2-6; D gene uncertain. Trimming left V 5 bases short and J 4 bases short, with 9 bases between. CDR3 length: 13 residues. CDR1 and CDR2 (germline): DFQATT, SNEGSKA (reference sequence). The CDR3 nucleotides read TGCAGTGCTCACCCCACGGGGGCCAACGTCCTGACTTTC. Its translation is CSAHPTGANVLTF.

The table lists this clonotype with many counts. The rearrangement links TRBV5-1 to TRBJ2-1; D remains unclear. Germline V CDR1 and CDR2: SGHRS, YFSETQ. This CDR3 is 16 amino acids long. Trimming cost V 4 bases and J 1 base, with 15 bases left between them. The CDR3 DNA reads TGCGCCAGCAGCGCAGACTTGGCTGGGTCCTACAATGAGCAGTTCTTC. The encoded protein is CASSADLAGSYNEQFF. The full variable domain, its missing parts supplied by reference TRBV5-1 and TRBJ2-1, is KAGVTQTPRYLIKTRGQQVTLSCSPISGHRSVSWYQQTPGQGLQFLFEYFSETQRNKGNFPGRFSGRQFSNSRSEMNVSTLELGDSALYLCASSADLAGSYNEQFFGPGTRLTVL.

This clonotype was counted many times. The chain couples TRBV28 to TRBJ2-7; the D call may be TRBD1 or TRBD2 (5 bases each). Germline lookup yields CDR1 MDHEN and CDR2 SYDVKM. V dropped 6 bases and J dropped 3 bases, with 18 bases sitting between them. The CDR3 is 15 residues long. CDR3 bases: TGTGCCAGCAGCTCAGGGAGCCAGGACCTCTACGAGCAGTACTTC. Protein product: CASSSGSQDLYEQYF.

There are a few counts of this clonotype. The chain couples TRBV3-1 to TRBJ1-1; D might be TRBD1 (6 bases). The CDR3 is 13 amino acids. Trimming cost V 2 bases and J 6 bases, with 10 bases left between them. The germline V gene encodes CDR1 LGHDT and CDR2 YNNKEL (reference sequence). DNA for the CDR3: TGTGCCAGCAGCCAACAGGGGTCCCCTGAAGCTTTCTTT. Its translation is CASSQQGSPEAFF.

This clonotype was counted ten times or more. This chain connects TRBV4-1 to TRBJ2-7, with D uncertain. Germline V gene data show CDR1 as MGHRA and CDR2 as YSYEKL. This CDR3 is 14 amino acids long. Trimming removed 1 base at V and 6 bases at J, with 13 bases between. Here the CDR3 DNA reads TGCGCCAGCAGCCAAGTAGTTATCGGCAGCGAGCAGTACTTC. It codes for CASSQVVIGSEQYF.

This clonotype was picked up many times. In nucleotides, the CDR3 is TGTGCCTGTTCGGGCCGGGTCACCGGGGAGCTGTTTTTT. Translating gives CACSGRVTGELFF. This chain uses TRBV7-8 with TRBJ2-2; no reliable D call. Germline V gives CDR1 SGHVS, CDR2 FQNEAQ. The CDR3 is made up of 13 amino acids. Between the trimmed V and J ends, which lost 11 bases and 4 bases, there was a span of 14 bases.

This clonotype was detected many times. This chain connects TRBV20-1 to TRBJ1-5, with 7 bases lining up with TRBD1. The germline gives CDR1 DFQATT, CDR2 SNEGSKA (reference sequence). V lost 3 bases to trimming and J lost 4 bases; unmatched junction nucleotides: 9. CDR3 length: 15 residues. The CDR3 region is CSARKGGSANQPQHF. CDR3 sequence (DNA): TGCAGTGCTAGGAAAGGGGGCTCGGCGAATCAGCCCCAGCATTTT.

This clonotype was counted many times. V and J are TRBV7-2 and TRBJ1-1; the match to TRBD1 covers 8 bases. CDR1 is SGHTA and CDR2 is FQGNSA in the germline V gene. The trim removed 4 bases at V and 14 bases at J, leaving 9 bases unmatched. This CDR3 contains 12 residues. The CDR3 loop is CASSSPDRAAFF. In DNA form, the CDR3 reads TGTGCCAGCAGCTCGCCGGACAGGGCAGCCTTCTTT.

The chain recombines TRBV28 with TRBJ2-3; 7 bases line up with TRBD1. Germline CDR1 and CDR2: MDHEN and SYDVKM. The CDR3 contains 15 residues. Trimming cost V 6 bases and J 3 bases; bases outside gene matches: 9. CDR3 sequence reads: CASSLEWGQTDTQYF. As DNA, the CDR3 is TGTGCCAGCAGCTTAGAGTGGGGACAGACAGATACGCAGTATTTT. The full variable domain, completed using reference TRBV28 and TRBJ2-3, is DVKVTQSSRYLVKRTGEKVFLECVQDMDHENMFWYRQDPGLGLRLIYFSYDVKMKEKGDIPEGYSVSREKKERFSLILESASTNQTSMYLCASSLEWGQTDTQYFGPGTRLTVL.

Ten or more counts support this clonotype. V gene TRBV2 combines with J gene TRBJ2-1; D call uncertain. Between the trimmed V and J ends, which lost 8 bases and 1 base, there was a span of 12 bases. The CDR3 is 14 amino acids. Germline values: CDR1 SNHLY, CDR2 FYNNEI. CDR3 region: CASGIWSSYNEQFF. CDR3 in DNA: TGTGCCAGCGGGATTTGGTCTTCCTACAATGAGCAGTTCTTC.

In this sample, this clonotype turned up many times. The V call is TRBV7-9, the J call TRBJ2-4; 9 bases are a match to TRBD1. V shed 5 bases, J shed 9 bases, and the junction held 8 bases outside the gene matches. This CDR3 comprises 14 residues. CDR1 and CDR2 (germline): SEHNR, FQNEAQ (reference sequence). The CDR3 sequence is CASSPGQGSGIQYF. The CDR3 coding sequence is TGTGCCAGCAGCCCGGGACAGGGTAGCGGCATTCAGTACTTC.

This clonotype was recorded many times. The rearrangement uses TRBV6-5 and TRBJ2-1; 11 nucleotides match TRBD1. The CDR3 sequence is 17 residues long. With 0 bases clipped from V and 4 bases from J, the junction kept 5 bases outside the gene matches. Looked up from germline, CDR1 is MNHEY and CDR2 is SVGAGI. The CDR3 reads CASSYSGQGEMYNEQFF. In DNA form, the CDR3 reads TGTGCCAGCAGTTACTCGGGACAGGGGGAGATGTACAATGAGCAGTTCTTC.

This clonotype was seen only a few times. The gene calls are TRBV5-1 and TRBJ2-2; D may correspond to TRBD1 or TRBD2 (5 bases each). There are 14 residues in the CDR3. V was cut by 0 bases and J by 6 bases, with 9 bases left in between. Germline V lookup: CDR1 SGHRS, CDR2 YFSETQ. The DNA of the CDR3 is TGCGCCAGCAGCTTGGAAATGGGGGCCGGGGAGCTGTTTTTT. Translation gives CASSLEMGAGELFF.

This clonotype appeared many times. V gene TRBV5-1 combines with J gene TRBJ2-2; no definite D call. The CDR3 covers 14 residues. Trimming removed 0 bases at V and 7 bases at J, with 10 bases between. CDR1 is SGHRS, CDR2 YFSETQ, per germline. The CDR3 sequence: CASSLVGQDGELFF. The CDR3, as DNA: TGCGCCAGCAGCTTGGTTGGTCAAGACGGGGAGCTGTTTTTT. Drawing the rest from reference TRBV5-1 and TRBJ2-2, the complete variable domain is KAGVTQTPRYLIKTRGQQVTLSCSPISGHRSVSWYQQTPGQGLQFLFEYFSETQRNKGNFPGRFSGRQFSNSRSEMNVSTLELGDSALYLCASSLVGQDGELFFGEGSRLTVL.

This clonotype was counted ten times or more. This chain uses TRBV3-1 with TRBJ1-5; D unclear. The CDR3 covers 14 residues. The V end was cut by 0 bases, the J end by 5 bases, with 8 bases between. Germline-derived CDR1 and CDR2 are LGHDT and YNNKEL (reference sequence). The CDR3: CASSQDLGYQPQHF. The CDR3 DNA reads TGTGCCAGCAGCCAAGATTTGGGGTATCAGCCCCAGCATTTT.

This clonotype appeared many times. The V and J genes are TRBV6-5 and TRBJ2-7, with D perhaps assigned TRBD1 or TRBD2 (5 bases each). The CDR3 spans 14 residues. Trimming left V 0 bases short and J 3 bases short, with 9 bases between. Germline V lookup: CDR1 MNHEY, CDR2 SVGAGI. CDR3 nucleotide sequence: TGTGCCAGCAGTTACTCGACGGGGCTCTACGAGCAGTACTTC. It yields the protein CASSYSTGLYEQYF.

This clonotype has a count of ten or more. The chain links TRBV7-9 to TRBJ1-6, with TRBD1 matching 7 bases. The length of the CDR3 is 15 residues. The J segment lost 3 bases and the V segment lost 5 bases, leaving 4 bases of the junction unmatched. Germline CDR1 SEHNR, CDR2 FQNEAQ (reference sequence). CDR3 in amino acids: CASSMGQIYNSPLHF. For the CDR3, the DNA is TGTGCCAGCAGCATGGGACAGATCTATAATTCACCCCTCCACTTT.

This clonotype occurred many times. V gene TRBV12-3 or TRBV12-4 combines with J gene TRBJ1-1; maybe TRBD1 (5 bases). V was trimmed by 3 bases and J by 5 bases, leaving 13 bases between them. This CDR3 contains 14 residues. CDR3 DNA sequence: TGTGCCAGCAGTTTTGCAGGGCAAGGGACTGAAGCTTTCTTT. It translates to CASSFAGQGTEAFF.